A single T cell receptor (beta chain) is shown here with its context. No cognate antigen has been identified for it. The input lacks base qualities; no much larger clone sits a single base away. The meaning of the sample's time point label: about 28 days (+/-7) after the second vaccine dose. Because spike-specific TCR depth and breadth did not differ between the two schedules, AZD1222 recipients who got a second dose at roughly 4 weeks were pooled with those who got a second dose at roughly 12 weeks. The vaccinee samples were drawn from two UK trials, COV001 and COV002, one of which was a single-blind randomized controlled phase 2/3 trial testing AZD1222 (ChAdOx1 nCoV-19) in healthy adults. For TCRbeta chain sequencing, PBMC samples from trial participants were taken at day 0 and at day 28 after the second dose. The CDR3 regions of human TCRbeta chains were analyzed by immunosequencing. Per the source publication's procedure: TCRs in the repertoires were compared against a reference library of SARS-CoV-2-specific TCRs that had been generated with the MIRA antigen-specificity platform. Breadth meant the fraction of unique TCRs that were SARS-CoV-2-associated, whereas depth meant the fraction of total T cells that were SARS-CoV-2-associated. Each spike-specific TCR was assigned to its reactive spike region and to a CD4 or CD8 class using the MIRA data. Log10-transformed breadth and depth values were compared by one-way ANOVA with Sidak's multiple comparisons tests. This immuneACCESS table, as held by TCRdb, lists in-frame sequences with V and J called but not all clones. Of the missing ones, under half trace to an unresolved V gene in checked studies; the others have no known cause. The DNA was the basis for D and trimming; V, J and clone size are from that table. The sample contains some 110,000 clones, 80% to 95% of them found a single time. The ten largest clonotypes hold 8% of the sample.

The V end gives up 5 bases and the J end 11 bases, leaving 8 bases in the junction not matched to a gene. The CDR3 starts with the cysteine, ends with the phenylalanine, and has 14 residues. The DNA shown is the 42-base CDR3, in frame from base 1. Via the germline V gene, CDR1 is SGHTA and CDR2 FQGNSA. This record comes from a study of T cell responses to AZD1222 COVID-19 vaccine (dated by TCRdb to the early 2020s). Study-level background: TCR sequencing was performed for 230 to 250 trial participants, of whom around 200 were given two doses of AZD1222 and around 26 were given two doses of MenACWY control vaccine. Enrollment into the trials was organized by age into subgroups of 18-55, 56-69 and 70-plus years, and those subgroups contained about 160, 30 and 59 TCR-sequenced participants, respectively.

General study outcomes and caveats: Spike-specific TCR breadth and depth rose significantly after two AZD1222 doses compared with day 0 and with MenACWY recipients. Participants were mostly white British, with more females than males. The authors suggested clonal diversity may have been underestimated. The whole spike protein was spanned by vaccine-associated CD4 TCRs, and dominant responses were seen in regions 160-218 and 743-854. Reportedly, almost half of the unique spike-specific TCRs recognized epitopes lying outside the regions that are mutated in the B.1.351 and B.1.1.7 variants. The 56-69-year group was small, and its depth increase did not reach significance, likely because of low power. Only six AZD1222 recipients were SARS-CoV-2 seropositive at baseline, limiting conclusions about previously exposed vaccinees. Because no day 14 peak-response samples were available, the repertoires could be characterized only after the peak T cell response.

Sequences were derived from peripheral blood, sampled 28 days after the second AZD1222 dose. The chain links TRBV7-2 with TRBJ1-6; TRBD1 aligns with 8 central bases. The TCR was taken from an adult who received the AZD1222 COVID-19 vaccine. The DNA reads TGTGCCAGCAGCCCCGGACAGGGTAGTCCACCCCTCCACTTT. Its translation is CASSPGQGSPPLHF.